This T cell receptor beta chain is from a study of OX40 agonist ivuxolimab in advanced cancers. At the level of the study: Dose-escalation patients were diagnosed with hepatocellular carcinoma, melanoma, renal cell cancer or head and neck cancer.

Study-wide findings and caveats: Partly responding patients at 0.1-3.0 mg/kg showed some of the smallest clonal expansion. Antigen specificity remained undetermined for the expanded peripheral T cells.

Assay: immunoSEQ multiplex PCR; the TCRdb copy retains only in-frame clones and omits some. The table lists tens of thousands of clones, approximately 85% of them singletons. This clone was recorded once. Its specificity is unknown. The sequencing here drew on CD4+ or CD8+ T cells sorted from blood, taken in a trial of the OX40 agonist ivuxolimab. The TCR comes from an adult with an advanced solid tumor such as melanoma, head and neck, liver or kidney cancer.

The DNA for the CDR3 is TGCGCCGGGGGGGAGAACACTGAAGCTTTCTTT. Amino acid sequence: CAGGENTEAFF. The chain has TRBV29-1 and TRBJ1-1, with a possible D match to TRBD1 (5 bases). CDR3 length: 11 amino acids. Germline CDR1 and CDR2: SQVTM and ANQGSEA.